The 18 T cell receptor beta chains given below trace back to one sample, sequenced in a study of T cell repertoires in cytomegalovirus infection. A single record per CDR3 protein comes from TCRdb applying MiXCR to the reads. The data contain some 400,000 distinct CDR3 sequences, approximately 31% of them singletons. The sample taken for sequencing was PBMCs. The receptors derive from a human donor in good health (CMV status not recorded). Some clones in this sample may be carry-over from other donors' samples.

The V and J genes are TRBV4-1 and TRBJ2-1; 11 positions agree with TRBD1. This CDR3 has 15 amino acids. J lost 8 bases, V lost 4 bases, and 7 bases had no gene match. CDR1 MGHRA and CDR2 YSYEKL come from the germline V gene. The CDR3: CASSLTGTGGHEQFF. In nucleotides, the CDR3 is TGCGCCAGCAGCCTAACCGGGACAGGGGGGCATGAGCAGTTCTTC.

The chain carries TRBV6-6 and TRBJ2-5; D is unresolved. With 2 bases removed from V and 3 bases from J, the gap between germline ends came to 7 bases. The CDR3 runs to 13 residues. The germline V gene has CDR1 MNHNY and CDR2 SVGAGI (reference sequence). DNA of the CDR3: TGTGCCAGCAGTTACAACACGGAAGAGACCCAGTACTTC. This codes for CASSYNTEETQYF.

This clonotype was counted only a few times. The rearrangement links TRBV2 to TRBJ2-1, with D possibly called TRBD1 or TRBD2 (5 bases each). This CDR3 has 15 residues. Trimming cost V 1 base and J 0 bases, with 7 bases left between them. CDR1 is SNHLY, CDR2 FYNNEI, per germline. CDR3 in DNA: TGTGCCAGCAGTGAAGGGGGGAGCTCCTACAATGAGCAGTTCTTC. It specifies CASSEGGSSYNEQFF.

About this clonotype: A junction end diverges from the germline sequence, so it may reflect a read error. This chain uses TRBV9 with TRBJ2-1; D is unclear. Germline CDR1 and CDR2: SGDLS and YYNGEE. The CDR3 covers 13 residues. CDR3 nucleotide sequence: TGTGCCAGCAGCGTACGACCCGTCACTGAGCAGTTTTTC. Translating it yields CASSVRPVTEQFF. The full variable domain, its missing parts supplied by reference TRBV9 and TRBJ2-1, is DSGVTQTPKHLITATGQRVTLRCSPRSGDLSVYWYQQSLDQGLQFLIQYYNGEERAKGNILERFSAQQFPDLHSELNLSSLELGDSALYFCASSVRPVTEQFFGPGTRLTVL.

This clonotype showed up just a few times. The chain couples TRBV15 to TRBJ1-2; 8 nucleotides match TRBD1. The CDR3 has 17 residues. The V and J ends lost 1 base and 6 bases, in that order; junction bases with no gene match: 13. Germline CDR1 is LNHNV and CDR2 is YYDKDF (reference sequence). The CDR3 DNA is TGTGCCACCAGCAGAGGGAAACCTGACAGGGGCCAAGATGGCTACACCTTC. The encoded protein is CATSRGKPDRGQDGYTF.

Note on this clonotype: A much larger clone differs from this one at a single base, so this may be a read error. The chain is built from TRBV7-9 and TRBJ2-7; no clear D gene. The CDR3 is made up of 12 amino acids. Deletions cut 1 base from V and 3 bases from J, with 4 bases between. The V gene's germline CDR1 is SEHNR and CDR2 FQNEAQ (reference sequence). This CDR3 reads CASSLDIYEQYF. In DNA, the CDR3 is TGTGCCAGCAGCTTAGACATCTACGAGCAGTACTTC.

Only a few counts were recorded for this clonotype. A much larger clone lies one base from this, so it may be a read error. The V and J genes are TRBV7-8 and TRBJ1-1, with 9 positions matching TRBD1. CDR1 and CDR2 (germline): SGHVS, FQNEAQ. With V trimmed by 5 bases and J by 3 bases, 7 bases remained unmatched. The CDR3 has 15 residues. The CDR3 DNA is TGTGCCAGCAGCCCGCGGACAGGGGAGGACACTGAAGCTTTCTTT. Translation gives CASSPRTGEDTEAFF.

The chain uses TRBV6-5 and TRBJ1-6; D not certain. The CDR3 has 17 residues. Germline-derived CDR1 and CDR2 are MNHEY and SVGAGI. The V end was cut by 2 bases, the J end by 1 base, with 12 bases between. CDR3 sequence (DNA): TGTGCCAGCAGTTACGTGAGAGCTGGGTCCTATAATTCACCCCTCCACTTT. It codes for CASSYVRAGSYNSPLHF.

This clonotype occurred a few times. This chain uses TRBV28 with TRBJ1-5; 7 bases agree with TRBD1. The CDR3 is made up of 14 amino acids. V trimming: 7 bases; J trimming: 8 bases; junction bases outside the gene matches: 11. Germline V lookup: CDR1 MDHEN, CDR2 SYDVKM. CDR3 nucleotides: TGTGCCAGCACCGGGGAGGGGGCTGGAAAGCCCCAGCATTTT. Translation gives CASTGEGAGKPQHF. Looking up the rest from reference TRBV28 and TRBJ1-5 gives the full variable domain: DVKVTQSSRYLVKRTGEKVFLECVQDMDHENMFWYRQDPGLGLRLIYFSYDVKMKEKGDIPEGYSVSREKKERFSLILESASTNQTSMYLCASTGEGAGKPQHFGDGTRLSIL.

CDR3 sequence: CASSKGQAANYEQYF. CDR3 DNA: TGTGCCAGTAGTAAAGGACAGGCGGCAAACTACGAGCAGTACTTC. The chain carries TRBV19 and TRBJ2-7; TRBD1 aligns across 7 bases. The CDR3 has 15 amino acids. Germline CDR1 is LNHDA and CDR2 is SQIVND (reference sequence). With 4 bases clipped from V and 3 bases from J, the junction kept 9 bases outside the gene matches.

Concerning this clonotype itself: Lacking the conserved final phenylalanine or tryptophan, this CDR3 likely reflects a read error. The DNA is left out, because the CDR3 cannot be placed on it with certainty; the CDR3 is given as TCRdb lists it. The chain employs TRBV15 and TRBJ2-1; TRBD1, the D gene given by the table, was not confirmed from the DNA. From its first to its last residue, the CDR3 has 17 amino acids. CDR1 and CDR2 from the germline V gene are LNHNV and YYDKDF (reference sequence). This CDR3 is CATSRERQVSSYNEQLL.

The V and J genes are TRBV2 and TRBJ2-3; 9 bases map to TRBD2. The V gene's germline CDR1 is SNHLY and CDR2 FYNNEI. There are 14 residues in the CDR3. The junction had 3 bases not matched to a gene; V was cut back by 4 bases and J by 4 bases. In DNA, the CDR3 is TGTGCCAGCAGTGTAAGCGGGGGGCCAGATACGCAGTATTTT. Translating it yields CASSVSGGPDTQYF.

This clonotype was detected a few times. The genes are TRBV19 and TRBJ2-1; TRBD1 agrees at 9 bases. CDR1 is LNHDA and CDR2 is SQIVND in the germline V gene (reference sequence). Unmatched junction bases numbered 8, after V lost 5 bases and J lost 6 bases. The CDR3 spans 15 residues. CDR3 sequence (DNA): TGTGCCAGTAGTCTGCCGGGACAGGGTCTCAATGAGCAGTTCTTC. Residues: CASSLPGQGLNEQFF.

Many counts were recorded for this clonotype. The rearrangement uses TRBV6-2 or TRBV6-3 and TRBJ2-3; D call uncertain. The CDR3 contains 14 residues. The V end was cut by 0 bases, the J end by 0 bases, with 4 bases between. CDR1 MNHEY and CDR2 SVGEGT come from the germline V gene. In nucleotides, the CDR3 is TGTGCCAGCAGTTACTCGACTAGCACAGATACGCAGTATTTT. As protein: CASSYSTSTDTQYF.

This clonotype has more than one count but fewer than ten. The V gene is TRBV7-9, the J gene TRBJ2-1; 9 nucleotides agree with TRBD2. This CDR3 has 15 amino acids. J lost 6 bases, V lost 1 base, and 4 bases had no gene match. The V gene's germline CDR1 is SEHNR and CDR2 FQNEAQ (reference sequence). The CDR3 bases are TGTGCCAGCAGCTTAGGAGCGGGGGGCCCCAATGAGCAGTTCTTC. This codes for CASSLGAGGPNEQFF.

The sample holds many counts of this clonotype. V usage is TRBV7-9 and J usage is TRBJ2-7, with 7 bases identical to TRBD1. V dropped 2 bases and J dropped 2; count of bases not matched to a gene: 6. The CDR3 spans 15 residues. Germline values: CDR1 SEHNR, CDR2 FQNEAQ (reference sequence). In DNA, the CDR3 is TGTGCCAGCAGCTTAAGACAGGGACCCGCCTACGAGCAGTACTTC. This codes for CASSLRQGPAYEQYF.

This rearrangement joins TRBV29-1 to TRBJ1-1; tentatively, D is TRBD1 (5 bases). With 6 bases removed from V and 4 bases from J, the gap between germline ends came to 30 bases. The CDR3 spans 18 residues. CDR1 and CDR2 from the germline V gene are SQVTM and ANQGSEA. The CDR3 spells CSVALRPRRAPGGTEAFF. The CDR3, as DNA: TGCAGCGTCGCCTTAAGGCCGCGCCGGGCCCCTGGGGGCACTGAAGCTTTCTTT. The full variable domain, rest sourced from reference TRBV29-1 and TRBJ1-1, is SAVISQKPSRDICQRGTSLTIQCQVDSQVTMMFWYRQQPGQSLTLIATANQGSEATYESGFVIDKFPISRPNLTFSTLTVSNMSPEDSSIYLCSVALRPRRAPGGTEAFFGQGTRLTVV.

The chain has TRBV6-1 and TRBJ1-1; unclear D gene. CDR1 is MNHNS and CDR2 is SASEGT in the germline V gene. The CDR3 runs 12 residues. Trimming cost V 6 bases and J 3 bases, with 8 bases left between them. CDR3 in amino acids: CASRVWDTEAFF. CDR3 nucleotides: TGTGCCAGCAGGGTCTGGGACACTGAAGCTTTCTTT.